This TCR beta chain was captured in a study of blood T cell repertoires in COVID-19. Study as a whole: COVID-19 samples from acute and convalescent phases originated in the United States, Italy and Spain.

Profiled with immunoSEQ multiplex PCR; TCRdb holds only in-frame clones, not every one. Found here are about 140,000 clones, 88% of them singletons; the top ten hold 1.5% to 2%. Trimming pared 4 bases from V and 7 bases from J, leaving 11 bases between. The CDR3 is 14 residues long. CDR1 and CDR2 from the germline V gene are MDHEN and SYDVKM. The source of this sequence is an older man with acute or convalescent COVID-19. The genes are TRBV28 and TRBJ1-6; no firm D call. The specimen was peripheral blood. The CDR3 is CASSSYVGNSPLHF. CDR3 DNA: TGTGCCAGCAGTTCATACGTCGGGAATTCACCCCTCCACTTT.